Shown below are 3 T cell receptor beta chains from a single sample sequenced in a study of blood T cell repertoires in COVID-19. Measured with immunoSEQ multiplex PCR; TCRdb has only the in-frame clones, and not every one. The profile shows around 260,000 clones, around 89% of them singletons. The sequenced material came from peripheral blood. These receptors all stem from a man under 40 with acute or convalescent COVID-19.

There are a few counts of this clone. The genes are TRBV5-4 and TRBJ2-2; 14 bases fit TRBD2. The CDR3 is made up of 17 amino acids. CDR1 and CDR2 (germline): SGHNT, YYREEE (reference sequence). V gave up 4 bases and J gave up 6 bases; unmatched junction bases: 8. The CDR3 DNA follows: TGTGCCAGCAGCCCGGGACTAGCGGGAGCGGCATCCGGGGAGCTGTTTTTT. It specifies CASSPGLAGAASGELFF.

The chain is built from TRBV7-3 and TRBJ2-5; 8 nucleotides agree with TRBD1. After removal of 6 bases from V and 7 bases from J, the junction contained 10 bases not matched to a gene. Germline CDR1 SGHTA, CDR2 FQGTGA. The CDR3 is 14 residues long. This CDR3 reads CASRIWTGRTTQYF. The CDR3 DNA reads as TGTGCCAGCAGGATCTGGACAGGGCGGACGACCCAGTACTTC.

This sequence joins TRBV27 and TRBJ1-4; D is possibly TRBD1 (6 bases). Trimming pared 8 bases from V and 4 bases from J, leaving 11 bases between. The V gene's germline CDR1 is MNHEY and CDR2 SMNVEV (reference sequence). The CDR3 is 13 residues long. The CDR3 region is CASLDSNNEKLFF. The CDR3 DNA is TGTGCCAGCTTGGACAGCAATAATGAAAAACTGTTTTTT.